This T cell receptor (beta chain) appears in the sequencing data of a study of T cell repertoires in cytomegalovirus infection. Looking at the study overall: In public TCR beta signatures, there were indications of both CMV infection and matching HLA type.

This clonotype has a handful of counts. Antigen specificity is unknown. Trimming removed 2 bases from V and 7 bases from J, with 8 bases in between. The CDR3 has 11 residues. Germline V gene data show CDR1 as GTSNPN and CDR2 as SVGIG (reference sequence). Findings and caveats of the study: Dominating the ex vivo response were HLA-C-restricted CMV-specific TCR beta clonotypes.

TCRdb reanalysed the reads using MiXCR and keeps one entry per CDR3 protein. The table records fewer than 550,000 distinct CDR3 sequences, about 15% of them present only once. The chain combines TRBV30 with TRBJ1-1; D not certain. The sample consisted of CD8+ T cells from PBMCs. The TCR originated in a human donor in good health (CMV status not recorded). Some clones in this sample may be carry-over from other donors' samples. The CDR3 region has the DNA TGTGCCTGGAGTCTTTGGGATGAAGCTTTCTTT. Residues: CAWSLWDEAFF. The full variable domain, completed using reference TRBV30 and TRBJ1-1, is SQTIHQWPATLVQPVGSPLSLECTVEGTSNPNLYWYRQAAGRGLQLLFYSVGIGQISSEVPQNLSASRPQDRQFILSSKKLLLSDSGFYLCAWSLWDEAFFGQGTRLTVV.